The sequence of this TCR beta chain was determined in a study of blood T cell repertoires in COVID-19. Overall study: Researchers got acute and convalescent COVID-19 samples from the United States, Italy and Spain.

V dropped 3 bases and J dropped 0; count of bases not matched to a gene: 6. The CDR3 sequence is 17 residues long. Germline assignment: CDR1 KGHSH and CDR2 LQKENI. The data were produced by immunoSEQ multiplex PCR, yet TCRdb's version contains in-frame clones alone and is incomplete. The sample has fewer than 400,000 clones; about 85% are singletons. This sequence originates from a woman in her late teens or twenties with acute or convalescent COVID-19. The chain uses TRBV18 and TRBJ1-3; TRBD1 aligns across 9 bases. Material for sequencing was peripheral blood. CDR3 residues: CASSPPVTGGSGNTIYF. CDR3 sequence (DNA): TGTGCCAGCTCACCCCCCGTGACAGGGGGCTCTGGAAACACCATATATTTT.